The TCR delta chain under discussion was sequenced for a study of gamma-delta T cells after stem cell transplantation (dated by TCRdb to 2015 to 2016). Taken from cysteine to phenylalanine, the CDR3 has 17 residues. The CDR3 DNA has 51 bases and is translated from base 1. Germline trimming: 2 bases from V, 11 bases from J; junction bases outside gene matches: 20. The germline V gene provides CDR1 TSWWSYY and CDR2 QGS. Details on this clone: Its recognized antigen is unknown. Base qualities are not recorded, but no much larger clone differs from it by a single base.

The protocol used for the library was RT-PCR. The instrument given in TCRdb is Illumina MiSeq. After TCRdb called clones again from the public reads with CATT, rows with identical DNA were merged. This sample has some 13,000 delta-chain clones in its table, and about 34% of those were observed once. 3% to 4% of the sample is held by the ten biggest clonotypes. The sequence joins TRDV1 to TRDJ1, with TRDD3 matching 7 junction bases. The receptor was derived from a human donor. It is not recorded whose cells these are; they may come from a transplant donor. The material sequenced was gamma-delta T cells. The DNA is TGTGCTCTTGGGGAAAAGGGCGTACTGGGGCCATGCCGAAGGCTCATCTTT. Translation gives CALGEKGVLGPCRRLIF.